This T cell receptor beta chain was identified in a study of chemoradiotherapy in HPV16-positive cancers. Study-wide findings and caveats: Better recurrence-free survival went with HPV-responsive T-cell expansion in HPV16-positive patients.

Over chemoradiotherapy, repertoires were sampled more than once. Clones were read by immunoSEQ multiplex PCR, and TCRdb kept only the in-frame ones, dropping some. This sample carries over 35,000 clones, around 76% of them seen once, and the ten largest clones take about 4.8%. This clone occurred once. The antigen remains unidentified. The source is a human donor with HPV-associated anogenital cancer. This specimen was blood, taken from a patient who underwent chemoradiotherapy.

CDR3 nucleotides: TGTGCCAGCGGACAGGGGGCTCAGCAGCCCCAGCATTTT. Encoded protein: CASGQGAQQPQHF. The chain carries TRBV6-1 and TRBJ1-5, with TRBD1 matching 11 bases. The CDR3 runs 13 residues. The V segment lost 8 bases and the J segment 7 bases; nucleotides outside the gene matches: 4. The germline gives CDR1 MNHNS, CDR2 SASEGT.